The present TCR beta chain was sequenced within a study of T cells in Graves' hyperthyroidism and ophthalmopathy (dated by TCRdb to between 2019 and 2020). Background for the entire study: Peripheral blood was sampled at the time of initial diagnosis, prior to any treatment. TCR V-J signatures able to tell the groups apart were searched for in a discovery cohort of 100 or so patients, of whom around 43 had Graves' ophthalmopathy and under 65 had stable Graves' hyperthyroidism. Prospective prediction of ophthalmopathy was tested in an independent validation cohort consisting of some 19 hyperthyroidism patients and 15 to 17 patients who later progressed to ophthalmopathy. The roughly 91 discovery patients were randomly divided into training and test sets at a 7:3 ratio. Thyroid tissue and blood T-cell repertoires from six Graves' hyperthyroidism patients were also compared in the study. After blood sampling, hyperthyroidism patients were treated with methimazole at a starting dose of 30 mg daily, and ophthalmopathy patients were treated with high-dose intravenous methylprednisolone. The paper reports TCR Vbeta CDR3 sequencing of about 140 peripheral blood samples: approximately 41 ophthalmopathy, some 80 hyperthyroidism and approximately 17 progressor patients. Beyond this particular receptor, the publication reports: A 13 V-J signature model separated ophthalmopathy from stable hyperthyroidism, with just over 85% sensitivity and about 81% specificity in cross-validation and 80%/75% in testing. No statistical method was used to fix the sample size in advance, and group allocation was not hidden from the investigators. Most expanded thyroid clonotypes (frequency above 0.001) were also detected in blood, suggesting blood repertoires may reflect thyroid immune responses. In validation, the model predicted progression to ophthalmopathy with roughly 66% sensitivity and 72% to 75% specificity, a median of about six months before onset.

TCR beta CDR3 regions were amplified from RNA transcripts. A first-round RT-PCR of the TCR CDR3 used the HTBI primer set with the Qiagen OneStep RT-PCR kit. The libraries were constructed in a second round of multiplex PCR and then size-selected and purified. Paired-end sequencing of the libraries was performed with 100 bp reads on an Illumina HiSeq2000. On the study's bioinformatics: Raw data were processed with SOAPnuke, discarding reads with adapters, uncalled bases, mean Phred below 15, or no exact constant-primer or identifier match. COPE v1.2.5 was used to merge the high-quality paired reads, and each unique nucleotide sequence was defined as a clonotype. MiTCR v1.1 was used to align the clonotypes against IMGT TRBV, TRBD and TRBJ reference segments. The analysis was restricted to V-J combinations with a frequency above 0.0001, which together covered 98% to 99.2% of the repertoires. The TCS score was defined as F50 (clonal expansion) divided by E x V (chaos), with BLOSUM62-based TCRdist calculated between CDR3 peptides within each V-J. Welch's t-statistics and random forest reduced around 510 V-J features to about 12, which were used in a naive Bayes classifier (R e1071). TCRdb's own reprocessing of the public reads used fastp at Q25 and MiXCR and kept productive beta chains. Rows matching on CDR3 protein sequence are summarized as one entry with the most common DNA and genes. Here the V and J calls rest on TCRdb's processing, not on the authors' analysis. This sample gives tens of thousands of distinct CDR3 sequences in total; roughly 49% of them show up just once. 5.5% to 8% of the sample belongs to the ten largest clones.

Hyperthyroidism patients were newly diagnosed, with disease duration under 2 months, and aged 18 to 65 years. Any patient with an uncontrolled infection, another autoimmune disease, pregnancy or lactation was excluded. Diagnoses were established on the basis of clinical symptoms, serum thyroxine and TRAb, thyroid ultrasound, and orbital computed tomography. For progressor patients, blood was drawn at the first diagnosis of hyperthyroidism, before any ophthalmopathy symptoms had appeared. PBMCs were separated from 8 to 10 ml of fresh peripheral blood using Ficoll-Paque density gradient centrifugation. Patients classed as progressors first received a Graves' hyperthyroidism diagnosis and then went on to develop ophthalmopathy during follow-up. Total RNA was extracted with Trizol reagent, and quality was checked on an Agilent 2100 Bioanalyzer. This clonotype was counted many times. Its antigen remains unidentified. No much larger clone is present one base from it, and per-base qualities are unavailable.

Unmatched junction bases come to 5, with V trimmed by 5 bases and J by 4 bases. The germline V gene (reference sequence) provides CDR1 SEHNR and CDR2 FQNEAQ. CDR3 length: 14 amino acids, cysteine to phenylalanine. Here the CDR3 DNA is all that survives: 42 bases in frame from base 1. Sequenced input: blood. This sequence uses TRBV7-9 and TRBJ2-3; 8 nucleotides in the junction match TRBD2. The TCR originated in a woman between 50 and 59 years old with Graves' hyperthyroidism that later progressed to Graves' ophthalmopathy. At the DNA level, the sequence is TGTGCCAGCAGCCCGGGACTAGAGTCAGATACGCAGTATTTT. It translates as CASSPGLESDTQYF.